What follows are 22 T cell receptor beta chains derived from one specimen sequenced in a study of blood T cells in healthy people across ages. Together with a sample-barcoded 5' primer, a J-beta primer mix was included in a second PCR lasting about 6 to 11 cycles. MiXCR, run by TCRdb on the 5' RACE reads, gives a single entry per CDR3 protein. The table lists about a million distinct CDR3 sequences, roughly two fifths of them singletons, with 10% to 15% in the top ten. What was sequenced was blood. Receptor source: a young man in good health.

The rearrangement joins TRBV29-1 to TRBJ2-5; the D is unclear. The ends were cut back, 4 bases at V and 1 base at J, with 7 bases in the middle. This CDR3 spans 12 amino acids. Germline CDR1 and CDR2: SQVTM and ANQGSEA. The CDR3: CSVVSRQETQYF. The CDR3 nucleotides are TGCAGCGTTGTCAGTCGCCAAGAGACCCAGTACTTC.

Only a few counts were recorded for this clonotype. The chain combines TRBV25-1 with TRBJ1-1, with D possibly being TRBD1 (5 bases). Germline-derived CDR1 and CDR2 are MGHDK and SYGVNS. V was shortened by 3 bases and J by 4 bases, with 12 bases between the two germline ends. This CDR3 is 14 amino acids long. CDR3 in amino acids: CASSDAGDRTEAFF. The CDR3 nucleotides are TGTGCCAGCAGTGATGCCGGGGACCGCACTGAAGCTTTCTTT.

The rearrangement joins TRBV3-1 to TRBJ2-3; the D is unclear. This CDR3 comprises 17 residues. Trimming shortened V by 0 bases and J by 8 bases, and 21 bases separated the two germline ends. The germline V gene encodes CDR1 LGHDT and CDR2 YNNKEL (reference sequence). CDR3 protein: CASSQDHPAILPGTQYF. DNA for the CDR3: TGTGCCAGCAGCCAAGATCATCCTGCAATTCTACCCGGTACGCAGTATTTT.

The table lists this clonotype with many counts. The chain links TRBV6-2 or TRBV6-3 to TRBJ2-7; the match to TRBD1 covers 7 bases. This CDR3 contains 12 residues. The ends lost 6 bases at V and 3 bases at J; junction bases unmatched: 2. The germline CDR1 and CDR2 sequences are MNHEY and SVGEGT. The CDR3 nucleotides read TGTGCCAGCAGCTGGGACAGCTACGAGCAGTACTTC. It specifies CASSWDSYEQYF.

The rearrangement joins TRBV7-9 to TRBJ1-4; no firm D call. The CDR3 loop spans 18 amino acids. With 4 bases removed from V and 4 bases from J, the gap between germline ends came to 22 bases. Looked up from germline, CDR1 is SEHNR and CDR2 is FQNEAQ (reference sequence). For the CDR3, the DNA is TGTGCCAGCAGCTATTGGAAAGGCAGGCGATGGGATAATGAAAAACTGTTTTTT. This translates into CASSYWKGRRWDNEKLFF.

The chain couples TRBV29-1 to TRBJ2-3; D gene ambiguous. The CDR3 extends over 14 amino acids. Germline V gene sequence: CDR1 SQVTM, CDR2 ANQGSEA. V was trimmed by 0 bases and J by 2 bases, leaving 9 bases between them. CDR3 DNA: TGCAGCGTTGAAGAGCCTAATCACACAGATACGCAGTATTTT. Protein product: CSVEEPNHTDTQYF.

The sample holds a few counts of this clonotype. This chain links TRBV9 with TRBJ2-1; 7 nucleotides line up with TRBD1. The CDR3 length is 14 residues. Germline assignment: CDR1 SGDLS and CDR2 YYNGEE. The J segment lost 7 bases and the V segment lost 0 bases, leaving 4 bases of the junction unmatched. The CDR3 nucleotides read TGTGCCAGCAGCGTAGACAGGGGAAGGAATGAGCAGTTCTTC. This encodes CASSVDRGRNEQFF.

This rearrangement joins TRBV15 to TRBJ2-3; D is perhaps TRBD1 (5 bases). The CDR3 covers 13 residues. Between the trimmed V and J ends, which lost 8 bases and 4 bases, there was a span of 13 bases. From germline, CDR1 is LNHNV and CDR2 YYDKDF (reference sequence). This CDR3 reads CATARRDSDTQYF. The CDR3 DNA is TGTGCCACCGCCCGCAGGGATTCAGATACGCAGTATTTT.

This clonotype was counted a few times. The chain has TRBV20-1 and TRBJ1-2; TRBD1 aligns across 8 bases. The CDR3 is 17 residues long. V lost 2 bases, J lost 0 bases, and 11 bases stayed unmatched. Germline CDR1 DFQATT, CDR2 SNEGSKA (reference sequence). CDR3 coding DNA: TGCAGTGCTAGATGGGGCCAGGGGGCTTCCGCTAACTATGGCTACACCTTC. Protein product: CSARWGQGASANYGYTF.

The rearrangement uses TRBV13 and TRBJ2-7; D ambiguous. The CDR3 extends over 15 amino acids. Trimming cost V 0 bases and J 1 base, with 10 bases left between them. Germline loops: CDR1 PRHDT, CDR2 FYEKMQ (reference sequence). The CDR3 here is CASSLGRRKSYEQYF. CDR3 nucleotide sequence: TGTGCCAGCAGCTTAGGACGGCGGAAATCCTACGAGCAGTACTTC. Looking up the rest from reference TRBV13 and TRBJ2-7 gives the full variable domain: AAGVIQSPRHLIKEKRETATLKCYPIPRHDTVYWYQQGPGQDPQFLISFYEKMQSDKGSIPDRFSAQQFSDYHSELNMSSLELGDSALYFCASSLGRRKSYEQYFGPGTRLTVT.

The V call is TRBV2, the J call TRBJ2-2; 10 nucleotides line up with TRBD2. Trimming cost V 6 bases and J 3 bases; bases outside gene matches: 7. Germline CDR1 is SNHLY and CDR2 is FYNNEI. There are 16 residues in the CDR3. In nucleotides, the CDR3 is TGTGCCAGCAGAGCGAAAGCGGGGGGGTACACCGGGGAGCTGTTTTTT. Translating gives CASRAKAGGYTGELFF.

This chain connects TRBV6-2 or TRBV6-3 to TRBJ1-5; no reliable D call. The germline CDR1 and CDR2 sequences are MNHEY and SVGEGT. The germline V and J ends were trimmed by 7 bases and 0 bases, with 10 bases remaining between them. The CDR3 is 14 amino acids. The CDR3 spells CASKRGYSNQPQHF. The DNA of the CDR3 is TGTGCCAGCAAACGAGGTTATAGCAATCAGCCCCAGCATTTT.

This clonotype was detected only a few times. The genes are TRBV6-5 and TRBJ2-2, with D perhaps matching TRBD1 (7 bases). CDR3 length equals 17 residues. V was cut by 2 bases and J by 0 bases, with 13 bases left in between. Germline CDR1 reads MNHEY; CDR2 reads SVGAGI. CDR3 in DNA: TGTGCCAGCAGTTACAGGAGGGACAGCTCGAACACCGGGGAGCTGTTTTTT. Protein product: CASSYRRDSSNTGELFF.

This clonotype has just a few counts. J is TRBJ1-5 and V is TRBV20-1, with D uncertain. V lost 3 bases and J lost 0, with 6 bases in between. CDR1 is DFQATT and CDR2 is SNEGSKA in the germline V gene (reference sequence). The CDR3 contains 13 residues. CDR3 loop: CSASVDSNQPQHF. In DNA, the CDR3 is TGCAGTGCTAGTGTGGATAGCAATCAGCCCCAGCATTTT.

There are a few counts of this clonotype. V gene TRBV5-1 combines with J gene TRBJ1-1; possible D gene TRBD1, 5 bases. The V and J ends lost 5 bases and 5 bases respectively, with 13 bases between them. The CDR3 runs 13 residues. Germline-derived CDR1 and CDR2 are SGHRS and YFSETQ. The CDR3 reads CASSYTKGTEAFF. The CDR3 DNA reads TGCGCCAGCAGTTATACCAAGGGGACTGAAGCTTTCTTT.

Here the CDR3 DNA reads TGCGCCAGCAGCACTAACCCGTCAACTAATGAAAAACTGTTTTTT. It yields the protein CASSTNPSTNEKLFF. This chain joins TRBV4-3 and TRBJ1-4; D ambiguous. Germline assignment: CDR1 LGHNA and CDR2 YSLEER. Trimming pared 5 bases from V and 0 bases from J, leaving 10 bases between. The CDR3 has 15 amino acids.

The chain has TRBV7-2 and TRBJ1-5; weak D call: TRBD1 (5 bases). Trimming removed 4 bases from V and 0 bases from J, with 22 bases in between. This CDR3 is 19 amino acids long. From germline, CDR1 is SGHTA and CDR2 FQGNSA. The CDR3 sequence is CASSSRAGPILGSNQPQHF. In DNA form, the CDR3 reads TGTGCCAGCAGCTCCAGGGCAGGGCCAATTCTTGGTAGCAATCAGCCCCAGCATTTT.

The chain employs TRBV20-1 and TRBJ2-1, with 7 nucleotides matching TRBD2. This CDR3 contains 16 residues. CDR1 is DFQATT and CDR2 is SNEGSKA in the germline V gene (reference sequence). Trimming removed 0 bases from V and 8 bases from J; junction bases left unmatched: 13. The CDR3 DNA reads TGCAGTGCTAGAGATCCCCAGGGTACGGGAGGTGATGAGCAGTTCTTC. Its translation is CSARDPQGTGGDEQFF.

Note on this clonotype: The junction differs from germline at one of its ends, possibly a read error. The chain carries TRBV4-1 and TRBJ1-2; D possibly corresponds to TRBD1 (6 bases). Germline V lookup: CDR1 MGHRA, CDR2 YSYEKL. This CDR3 spans 16 amino acids. The CDR3 sequence is CVSSPQATGGPSGYTF. CDR3 coding DNA: TGCGTCAGCAGCCCCCAAGCCACGGGGGGGCCCAGTGGCTACACCTTC.

Comments on this clonotype: At one boundary the junction diverges from the germline segment, which might be a read error. V and J are TRBV6-6 and TRBJ1-1, with TRBD1 as a possible D gene (5 bases). CDR3 length: 15 amino acids. CDR1 and CDR2 (germline): MNHNY, SVGAGI (reference sequence). CDR3 sequence: CASSPQGTSNAEAFF. CDR3 DNA: TGTGCCAGCAGCCCTCAGGGAACTTCGAACGCTGAAGCTTTCTTT.

J is TRBJ2-1 and V is TRBV11-2; TRBD2 matches at 10 bases. With V trimmed by 4 bases and J by 9 bases, 9 bases remained unmatched. The CDR3 has 15 amino acids. Looked up from germline, CDR1 is SGHAT and CDR2 is FQNNGV. The CDR3 coding sequence is TGTGCCAGCAGCTCCCTAGCGGGAGCCGGTGGTGAGCAGTTCTTC. Protein: CASSSLAGAGGEQFF. Full variable domain (remainder filled in from reference TRBV11-2 and TRBJ2-1): EAGVAQSPRYKIIEKRQSVAFWCNPISGHATLYWYQQILGQGPKLLIQFQNNGVVDDSQLPKDRFSAERLKGVDSTLKIQPAKLEDSAVYLCASSSLAGAGGEQFFGPGTRLTVL.

The chain uses TRBV28 and TRBJ2-7, with 7 bases identical to TRBD2. The CDR3 is 16 amino acids. The germline V gene has CDR1 MDHEN and CDR2 SYDVKM. V was pared by 5 bases and J by 5 bases, with 15 bases of the junction left unmatched. The DNA of the CDR3 is TGTGCCAGCAGTCATGCACGAGGCGGGAGAGGCAACGAGCAGTACTTC. Amino acid sequence: CASSHARGGRGNEQYF.